Below, one TCR beta chain is given with its context. The CDR3 has 13 amino acids. J lost 3 bases, V lost 10 bases, and 7 bases had no gene match. The V gene's germline CDR1 is SGHNT and CDR2 YYREEE (reference sequence). This sample stems from a study of blood T cell repertoires in COVID-19. About the research overall: The origin of the acute and convalescent COVID-19 samples was the United States, Italy and Spain.

Ages ranged from about 18 to 89 years, with residence in approximately 25 US areas. Assay: immunoSEQ multiplex PCR; the TCRdb copy retains only in-frame clones and omits some. The table shows about 470,000 clones, with roughly 87% occurring only once. The chain is built from TRBV5-4 and TRBJ1-5, with TRBD1 matching over 7 bases. What was sequenced was PBMCs or T cells enriched from blood (not recorded which). This receptor was taken from a woman aged 18-29 years who had recovered from COVID-19. DNA of the CDR3: TGTGCCTACCAGACAGGGAACAATCAGCCCCAGCATTTT. It translates to CAYQTGNNQPQHF. The complete variable domain, with remaining parts taken from reference TRBV5-4 and TRBJ1-5, reads ETGVTQSPTHLIKTRGQQVTLRCSSQSGHNTVSWYQQALGQGPQFIFQYYREEENGRGNFPPRFSGLQFPNYSSELNVNALELDDSALYLCAYQTGNNQPQHFGDGTRLSIL.